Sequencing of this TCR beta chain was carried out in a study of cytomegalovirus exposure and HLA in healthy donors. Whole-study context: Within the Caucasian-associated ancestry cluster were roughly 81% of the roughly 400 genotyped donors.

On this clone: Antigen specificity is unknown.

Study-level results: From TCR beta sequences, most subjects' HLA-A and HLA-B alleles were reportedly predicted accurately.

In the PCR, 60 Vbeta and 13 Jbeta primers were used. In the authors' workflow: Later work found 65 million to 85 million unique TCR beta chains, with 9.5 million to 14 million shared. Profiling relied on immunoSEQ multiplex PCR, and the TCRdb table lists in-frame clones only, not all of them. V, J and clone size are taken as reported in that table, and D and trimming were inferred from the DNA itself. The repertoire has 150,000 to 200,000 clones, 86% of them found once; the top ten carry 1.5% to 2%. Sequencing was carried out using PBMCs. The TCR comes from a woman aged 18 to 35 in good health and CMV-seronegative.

CDR3 region: CASREGQGFMSEAFF. Written as DNA, the CDR3 is TGCGCCAGCAGGGAGGGACAGGGGTTTATGTCTGAAGCTTTCTTT. This sequence joins TRBV10-1 and TRBJ1-1, with TRBD1 matching 10 bases. Germline CDR1 WNHNN, CDR2 SYGVQD (reference sequence). This CDR3 comprises 15 residues. V lost 6 bases to trimming and J lost 6 bases; unmatched junction nucleotides: 10.